This T cell receptor (beta chain) comes out of a study of T cell responses to AZD1222 COVID-19 vaccine. Study information: Analysis merged second doses at about 4 or about 12 weeks. Broader study findings: Of the AZD1222 recipients, only 5 or 6 were seropositive at baseline. Samples come after the peak T cell response, not at day 14.

As concerns this clone: The antigen is not known.

V was shortened by 2 bases and J by 3 bases, with 12 bases between the two germline ends. The length of the CDR3 is 15 residues. Germline assignment: CDR1 SGHKS and CDR2 YYEKEE (reference sequence). TCRdb's copy holds only in-frame clones and misses some; the assay was immunoSEQ multiplex PCR. The sample has under 60,000 clones, about 80% seen once. The sample consisted of peripheral blood, taken on day 0 of AZD1222 vaccination. The TCR originated in an adult in good health. The V gene is TRBV5-5, the J gene TRBJ1-3, with D possibly TRBD1 on 6 matching bases. The CDR3, as DNA: TGTGCCAGCAGCTTAGGGGGAGTAGGTGGAAACACCATATATTTT. Its translation: CASSLGGVGGNTIYF.